The 30 T cell receptor beta chains in this list originate from one sample, sequenced in a study of blood T cell repertoires in COVID-19. Only in-frame clones appear in the TCRdb table, and some are missing; sequencing was by immunoSEQ multiplex PCR. Counted here are 220,000 or so clones, 80% to 85% occurring once; the ten biggest clones make up approximately 8.4%. Sample: peripheral blood. The receptors here all came from a woman aged 80 or over with COVID-19, enrolled during active disease.

This clone occurred a few times. The V gene is TRBV30, the J gene TRBJ1-1, with D uncertain. Germline CDR1 reads GTSNPN; CDR2 reads SVGIG (reference sequence). The ends were cut back, 2 bases at V and 1 base at J, with 8 bases in the middle. This CDR3 has 13 amino acids. This CDR3 is CAWSPPRNTEAFF. CDR3 coding DNA: TGTGCCTGGAGTCCTCCCCGGAACACTGAAGCTTTCTTT.

The chain has TRBV2 and TRBJ1-1; tentative D call: TRBD1 (5 bases). CDR3 length: 15 amino acids. Germline loops: CDR1 SNHLY, CDR2 FYNNEI. V lost 4 bases, J lost 6 bases, and 18 bases lay in between. For the CDR3, the DNA is TGTGCCAGCAGTGGGATGAGCAGGAAAGGGGCTGAAGCTTTCTTT. Protein sequence: CASSGMSRKGAEAFF.

This chain links TRBV27 with TRBJ2-7; 8 bases match TRBD1. This CDR3 has 15 amino acids. V was pared by 6 bases and J by 2 bases, with 9 bases of the junction left unmatched. Germline V gives CDR1 MNHEY, CDR2 SMNVEV (reference sequence). The CDR3 nucleotides are TGTGCCAGCAGCCGACAGGGACAGGCAACCTACGAGCAGTACTTC. This gives the protein CASSRQGQATYEQYF.

The V and J genes are TRBV18 and TRBJ1-5, with D unresolved. V dropped 4 bases and J dropped 6 bases, with 13 bases sitting between them. Germline assignment: CDR1 KGHSH and CDR2 LQKENI. The CDR3 runs to 14 residues. CDR3 loop: CASSLLTVGQPQHF. The DNA of the CDR3 is TGTGCCAGCTCACTATTAACAGTGGGTCAGCCCCAGCATTTT.

As to this clone: The sample holds other DNA sequences that translate to the same CDR3. CDR3 nucleotides: TGTGCCAGCCGGAGCTCTGGAAACACCATATATTTT. Translating gives CASRSSGNTIYF. J is TRBJ1-3 and V is TRBV6-5; no reliable D call. The CDR3 totals 12 residues. The V and J ends lost 8 bases and 0 bases respectively, with 5 bases between them. Germline V gene data show CDR1 as MNHEY and CDR2 as SVGAGI.

The chain couples TRBV5-4 to TRBJ2-1; possibly TRBD1 for D (7 bases). Germline V CDR1 and CDR2: SGHNT, YYREEE (reference sequence). Deletions cut 4 bases from V and 6 bases from J, with 14 bases between. The CDR3 is 14 amino acids. CDR3 residues: CASSPAGGRNEQFF. CDR3 sequence (DNA): TGTGCCAGCAGCCCGGCAGGGGGGCGCAATGAGCAGTTCTTC.

This sequence joins TRBV7-9 and TRBJ2-1; D remains ambiguous. Trimming took 1 base from V and 9 from J, leaving 16 bases between them. The CDR3 loop spans 15 amino acids. Germline CDR1 is SEHNR and CDR2 is FQNEAQ (reference sequence). The CDR3 DNA reads as TGTGCCAGCAGCTTAGAATGGGCGATACATGGTGAGCAGTTCTTC. Translating it yields CASSLEWAIHGEQFF.

The chain uses TRBV6-2 or TRBV6-3 and TRBJ2-1; 10 bases match TRBD2. Trimming removed 0 bases from V and 5 bases from J; junction bases left unmatched: 7. Germline V CDR1 and CDR2: MNHEY, SVGEGT. This CDR3 region has 17 residues. CDR3 in amino acids: CASSYSMGSGGNNEQFF. Written as DNA, the CDR3 is TGTGCCAGCAGTTACTCGATGGGTAGCGGGGGGAACAATGAGCAGTTCTTC.

This rearrangement joins TRBV5-1 to TRBJ1-1; D unresolved. With 5 bases removed from V and 4 bases from J, the gap between germline ends came to 18 bases. The CDR3 runs to 15 residues. CDR1 is SGHRS and CDR2 is YFSETQ in the germline V gene. The CDR3 nucleotides are TGCGCCAGCAGTTCAGGAGGCAGTTGGGCCACTGAAGCTTTCTTT. This sequence encodes CASSSGGSWATEAFF.

This chain uses TRBV9 with TRBJ1-1, with unresolved D. Trimming left V 1 base short and J 4 bases short, with 11 bases between. The CDR3 is 14 residues long. Germline lookup yields CDR1 SGDLS and CDR2 YYNGEE. The CDR3 bases are TGTGCCAGCAGCGTATGGGCAGTAGGCACTGAAGCTTTCTTT. This encodes CASSVWAVGTEAFF.

This clone was observed a handful of times. This chain joins TRBV30 and TRBJ1-3, with TRBD1 as a possible D gene (5 bases). Germline V lookup: CDR1 GTSNPN, CDR2 SVGIG (reference sequence). The CDR3 contains 13 residues. Trimming removed 0 bases from V and 5 bases from J, with 8 bases in between. In DNA form, the CDR3 reads TGTGCCTGGAGTGTCCAGGGTAGAAACACCATATATTTT. This translates into CAWSVQGRNTIYF.

This chain connects TRBV18 to TRBJ1-4; D uncertain. Germline V gene sequence: CDR1 KGHSH, CDR2 LQKENI. This CDR3 contains 15 residues. With 4 bases removed from V and 7 bases from J, the gap between germline ends came to 16 bases. CDR3 amino acids: CASSQASGRGEKLFF. For the CDR3, the DNA is TGTGCCAGCTCACAGGCCTCCGGGAGAGGTGAAAAACTGTTTTTT.

In this sample, this clone turned up once. V is TRBV19 and J is TRBJ1-1; weak D call: TRBD1 (6 bases). Germline CDR1 and CDR2: LNHDA and SQIVND (reference sequence). With 7 bases removed from V and 0 bases from J, the gap between germline ends came to 12 bases. The CDR3 runs 14 residues. The CDR3: CASTVRGLNTEAFF. The CDR3 nucleotides are TGTGCCAGTACCGTGAGGGGGTTGAACACTGAAGCTTTCTTT.

The chain joins TRBV18 to TRBJ2-1; TRBD2 aligns across 8 bases. The CDR3 runs 16 residues. Germline CDR1 is KGHSH and CDR2 is LQKENI. After removal of 2 bases from V and 4 bases from J, the junction contained 7 bases not matched to a gene. The DNA for the CDR3 is TGTGCCAGCTCACCAGTGGGCATAGCGGGATACAATGAGCAGTTCTTC. This gives the protein CASSPVGIAGYNEQFF.

The J gene is TRBJ2-7, the V gene TRBV27; a weak D match, TRBD2 (6 bases). The V gene lost 2 bases and the J gene lost 5 bases, with 10 bases spanning the gap. From germline, CDR1 is MNHEY and CDR2 SMNVEV (reference sequence). The CDR3 covers 13 residues. In DNA form, the CDR3 reads TGTGCCAGCAGTTTACGGAGGGTGGACGAGCAGTACTTC. Translated, it gives CASSLRRVDEQYF.

The genes are TRBV29-1 and TRBJ1-1, with 8 bases matching TRBD1. Germline CDR1 is SQVTM and CDR2 is ANQGSEA. This CDR3 has 12 amino acids. Trimming took 6 bases from V and 10 from J; bases not matched to a gene: 10. CDR3 residues: CSVTGQEDGAFF. In nucleotides, the CDR3 is TGCAGCGTCACGGGACAGGAGGACGGAGCTTTCTTT.

A few counts support this clone. V is TRBV4-1 and J is TRBJ1-5; D is uncertain. The ends were cut back, 11 bases at V and 5 bases at J, with 4 bases in the middle. Germline-derived CDR1 and CDR2 are MGHRA and YSYEKL. The length of the CDR3 is 9 residues. The CDR3 protein is CAHYQPQHF. The CDR3, as DNA: TGCGCCCACTATCAGCCCCAGCATTTT.

The J gene is TRBJ1-3, the V gene TRBV28; the D is unclear. Germline CDR1 is MDHEN and CDR2 is SYDVKM. V was clipped by 8 bases and J by 2 bases, with 16 bases between them. There are 15 residues in the CDR3. The CDR3 coding sequence is TGTGCCAGCGCCCCGGGGAGGGCGGCTGGAAACACCATATATTTT. Translating gives CASAPGRAAGNTIYF.

This clone was recorded once. The rearrangement uses TRBV7-3 and TRBJ2-3, with 8 bases fitting TRBD2. This CDR3 has 15 amino acids. The germline CDR1 and CDR2 sequences are SGHTA and FQGTGA. Trimming removed 5 bases from V and 6 bases from J; junction bases left unmatched: 10. CDR3 bases: TGTGCCAGCAGCCCCTTTAGCGGGGAGAAGGATACGCAGTATTTT. Protein: CASSPFSGEKDTQYF.

This sequence joins TRBV3-1 (or the pseudogene TRBV3-2) and TRBJ1-1; no firm D call. The CDR3 runs 14 residues. The V end lost 1 base, the J end lost 8 bases, and 14 bases lay between the germline ends. Germline assignment: CDR1 LGHDT and CDR2 YNNKEL (reference sequence). CDR3 nucleotide sequence: TGTGCCAGCAGCCAAGCTACGCAGAGAGGAGAAGCTTTCTTT. It specifies CASSQATQRGEAFF.

The chain has TRBV5-6 and TRBJ2-1, with D possibly being TRBD1 (5 bases). This CDR3 contains 15 residues. V lost 5 bases and J 6 bases, leaving 18 bases between the germline ends. The germline V gene encodes CDR1 SGHDT and CDR2 YYEEEE. CDR3 nucleotide sequence: TGTGCCAGCAGGAAGGGGCAAGTCACGACCAATGAGCAGTTCTTC. Protein: CASRKGQVTTNEQFF.

The J gene is TRBJ1-2, the V gene TRBV5-1; maybe TRBD1 (5 bases). The CDR3 extends over 15 amino acids. Germline V gives CDR1 SGHRS, CDR2 YFSETQ. V lost 4 bases and J 3 bases, leaving 16 bases between the germline ends. CDR3 sequence reads: CASSQRWGDDYGYTF. The CDR3 nucleotides are TGCGCCAGCAGCCAGCGCTGGGGGGACGACTATGGCTACACCTTC.

The chain uses TRBV6-5 and TRBJ2-7, with 8 bases matching TRBD1. CDR1 is MNHEY, CDR2 SVGAGI, per germline. The length of the CDR3 is 14 residues. J was trimmed by 5 bases and V by 7 bases; bases with no gene match: 10. The CDR3 DNA reads TGTGCCAGCAAAGGTGGCAGGGGGCGAAACGAGCAGTACTTC. This sequence encodes CASKGGRGRNEQYF.

The J gene is TRBJ2-4, the V gene TRBV6-5, with 7 bases fitting TRBD1. The V gene's germline CDR1 is MNHEY and CDR2 SVGAGI. The V and J ends lost 6 bases and 6 bases, in that order; junction bases with no gene match: 8. The CDR3 totals 14 residues. CDR3 loop: CASRFPGQINIQYF. The CDR3 DNA is TGTGCCAGCAGGTTTCCGGGACAGATAAACATTCAGTACTTC.

This chain joins TRBV7-2 and TRBJ2-1; the D is unclear. CDR1 is SGHTA, CDR2 FQGNSA, per germline. V was trimmed by 1 base and J by 9 bases, leaving 10 bases between them. The CDR3 is 13 amino acids. The CDR3 coding sequence is TGTGCCAGCAGCTTAGTACGAGAAGCTGAGCAGTTCTTC. Protein sequence: CASSLVREAEQFF.

The chain combines TRBV6-1 with TRBJ1-2, with D perhaps matching TRBD1 (5 bases). Germline CDR1 and CDR2: MNHNS and SASEGT. V was trimmed by 2 bases and J by 5 bases, leaving 12 bases between them. The CDR3 is made up of 14 amino acids. CDR3 sequence reads: CASSEWGGQYGYTF. As DNA, the CDR3 is TGTGCCAGCAGTGAATGGGGAGGACAATATGGCTACACCTTC.

CDR3 amino acids: CASSSPQGQGISPLHF. The DNA for the CDR3 is TGTGCCAGCAGTTCCCCGCAGGGACAGGGAATTTCACCCCTCCACTTT. This sequence joins TRBV6-5 and TRBJ1-6, with 9 nucleotides matching TRBD1. Germline V gene data show CDR1 as MNHEY and CDR2 as SVGAGI. The CDR3 sequence is 16 residues long. The V and J ends lost 4 bases and 9 bases, in that order; junction bases with no gene match: 10.

CDR3 loop: CASSLGGAGGPSDTQYF. CDR3 sequence (DNA): TGTGCCAGCAGCTTAGGCGGAGCGGGGGGGCCTTCAGATACGCAGTATTTT. The chain employs TRBV7-2 and TRBJ2-3; 10 bases map to TRBD2. With V trimmed by 1 base and J by 4 bases, 8 bases remained unmatched. This CDR3 spans 17 amino acids. From germline, CDR1 is SGHTA and CDR2 FQGNSA. Full variable domain (remainder filled in from reference TRBV7-2 and TRBJ2-3): GAGVSQSPSNKVTEKGKDVELRCDPISGHTALYWYRQSLGQGLEFLIYFQGNSAPDKSGLPSDRFSAERTGGSVSTLTIQRTQQEDSAVYLCASSLGGAGGPSDTQYFGPGTRLTVL.

The chain carries TRBV12-3 or TRBV12-4 and TRBJ1-1; D is possibly TRBD1 (6 bases). The CDR3 runs to 13 residues. The V and J ends lost 6 bases and 0 bases respectively, with 8 bases between them. This CDR3 is CASRKGVNTEAFF. In DNA, the CDR3 is TGTGCCAGCAGGAAGGGGGTGAACACTGAAGCTTTCTTT.

Remarks on this clone: Other DNA sequences of this sample code for an identical CDR3. This rearrangement joins TRBV12-3 or TRBV12-4 to TRBJ2-7; D not resolved. V was cut by 6 bases and J by 3 bases, with 9 bases left in between. CDR3 length: 12 residues. CDR3 amino acids: CASSLTGYEQYF. CDR3 bases: TGTGCCAGCAGCCTAACTGGCTACGAGCAGTACTTC.